This T cell receptor beta chain was obtained from a study of CXCR3-negative and CXCR3-positive naive CD8 T cells. Background on the study: With about 1.5 +/- 0.3 million reads per library, the TRB reads numbered about 135 million in total. The study, taken as a whole, reports: CXCR3-positive naive cells carried more hydrophobic TRB CDR3s than CXCR3-negative naive cells did. Memory CD8+ T cell repertoires were far less diverse than both naive subsets. Once cells were cryopreserved, CXCR3 expression went down partly, and most assays used fresh PBMCs.

Comments on this clonotype: Its target is not known.

The libraries of TRB cDNA were prepared using 5' RACE with UMI labels. TCRdb reprocessed the 5' RACE reads, keeping one entry per CDR3 protein, no DNA. This repertoire includes approximately 100,000 distinct CDR3 sequences. The CDR3 consists of 19 residues. Germline CDR1 is MDHEN and CDR2 is SYDVKM. V gene TRBV28 combines with J gene TRBJ1-5. The TCR originated in a human donor in good health. Some clones in this sample may be carry-over from other donors' samples. The specimen sequenced was naive CXCR3- CD8+ T cells from blood. Documented subset: CD45RO-CCR7+CD27+CD95- naive CD8+ T cells lacking CXCR3 (TNR3-). The CDR3: CASSLSAGSFRRGDQPQHF.